This entry lists 23 T cell receptor beta chains sequenced from one sample in a study of blood T cell repertoires in COVID-19. Here immunoSEQ multiplex PCR was the method, and the copy in TCRdb shows in-frame clones only, minus some. Of a few hundred thousand clones listed, roughly 86% were seen once; the top ten hold around 3%. The sequencing input was peripheral blood. The receptors originated from a man between 60 and 70 years old with acute or convalescent COVID-19.

There are a few counts of this clone. J is TRBJ2-7 and V is TRBV4-2; D possibly corresponds to TRBD1 (6 bases). Germline V gene data show CDR1 as LGHNA and CDR2 as YNFKEQ. CDR3 size: 15 residues. Trimming removed 0 bases at V and 3 bases at J, with 12 bases between. The CDR3 nucleotides read TGTGCCAGCAGCCAAGAACTGGACAGTTACTACGAGCAGTACTTC. This codes for CASSQELDSYYEQYF.

The V call is TRBV6-1, the J call TRBJ2-7; D remains unclear. Trimming cost V 1 base and J 0 bases, with 19 bases left between them. Germline CDR1 reads MNHNS; CDR2 reads SASEGT. CDR3 length equals 18 residues. CDR3 loop: CASSEVGPRRSLSYEQYF. DNA of the CDR3: TGTGCCAGCAGTGAAGTTGGTCCTAGACGATCGCTCTCCTACGAGCAGTACTTC.

This chain uses TRBV4-1 with TRBJ2-7; D may be TRBD1 (7 bases). V lost 3 bases to trimming and J lost 5 bases, with 14 bases between them. The CDR3 covers 14 residues. Germline lookup yields CDR1 MGHRA and CDR2 YSYEKL. CDR3 DNA: TGCGCCAGCAGCCAGCAGACAGGGAGGAACGAGCAGTACTTC. Translation gives CASSQQTGRNEQYF.

This clone is a singleton in its sample. This chain uses TRBV5-4 with TRBJ2-5; TRBD2 matches 9 bases. The CDR3 spans 14 residues. Unmatched junction bases numbered 1, after V lost 0 bases and J lost 4 bases. Germline values: CDR1 SGHNT, CDR2 YYREEE (reference sequence). This CDR3 reads CASSLGLAVETQYF. The CDR3 DNA follows: TGTGCCAGCAGCTTGGGACTAGCGGTAGAGACCCAGTACTTC.

This clone was seen once. The chain has TRBV27 and TRBJ2-3, with 11 nucleotides matching TRBD2. Germline trimming cut 4 bases from V and 2 bases from J; bases unmatched to any gene: 5. Germline loops: CDR1 MNHEY, CDR2 SMNVEV (reference sequence). This CDR3 spans 16 amino acids. CDR3 region: CASSSRLAGFTDTQYF. The CDR3 DNA reads TGTGCCAGCAGTTCGCGACTAGCGGGGTTCACAGATACGCAGTATTTT.

CDR3 DNA: TGCAGCGTTGTCGGACAGGGGGCTATGGATGAAAAACTGTTTTTT. This translates into CSVVGQGAMDEKLFF. The chain uses TRBV29-1 and TRBJ1-4; 11 bases align to TRBD1. In germline, CDR1 is SQVTM, CDR2 ANQGSEA. The CDR3 covers 15 residues. Germline trimming cut 4 bases from V and 6 bases from J; bases unmatched to any gene: 7.

This chain joins TRBV7-3 and TRBJ2-2, with a possible D match to TRBD2 (5 bases). This CDR3 has 16 amino acids. V shed 5 bases and J shed 6 bases, with 19 bases lying between them. Germline loops: CDR1 SGHTA, CDR2 FQGTGA. In DNA, the CDR3 is TGTGCCAGCAGCCCCCACCGGCCCCGAGGGCCCGGGGAGCTGTTTTTT. Amino acid sequence: CASSPHRPRGPGELFF.

This chain joins TRBV10-2 and TRBJ1-2; a weak D match, TRBD1 (5 bases). Germline assignment: CDR1 WSHSY and CDR2 SAAADI. There are 14 residues in the CDR3. Trimming left V 2 bases short and J 2 bases short, with 9 bases between. The CDR3 bases are TGCGCCAGCAGTGAGGGGGCCAGGAACTATGGCTACACCTTC. It yields the protein CASSEGARNYGYTF.

In this sample, this clone turned up a few times. V usage is TRBV5-1 and J usage is TRBJ2-7; 16 bases fit TRBD2. V lost 4 bases, J lost 3 bases, and 4 bases stayed unmatched. CDR3 length equals 16 residues. The germline CDR1 and CDR2 sequences are SGHRS and YFSETQ. CDR3 residues: CASSAGLAGGNYEQYF. The CDR3 DNA sequence: TGCGCCAGCAGCGCGGGACTAGCGGGGGGGAACTACGAGCAGTACTTC.

The chain couples TRBV6-2 or TRBV6-3 to TRBJ2-4; no firm D call. The germline V gene has CDR1 MNHEY and CDR2 SVGEGT. The CDR3 totals 15 residues. V shed 0 bases and J shed 0 bases, with 6 bases lying between them. The CDR3 loop is CASSYSFLAKNIQYF. DNA for the CDR3: TGTGCCAGCAGTTACTCTTTCTTAGCCAAAAACATTCAGTACTTC.

This clone came up once. The genes are TRBV27 and TRBJ1-2; 7 bases fit TRBD1. The germline CDR1 and CDR2 sequences are MNHEY and SMNVEV (reference sequence). V was clipped by 4 bases and J by 7 bases; unmatched bases: 9. This CDR3 comprises 14 residues. The CDR3 here is CASSYNRGLGGYTF. CDR3 nucleotides: TGTGCCAGCAGTTATAACAGGGGATTGGGTGGCTACACCTTC.

This chain links TRBV5-1 with TRBJ2-5, with D possibly TRBD1 on 6 matching bases. This CDR3 spans 14 amino acids. V was trimmed by 0 bases and J by 5 bases, leaving 11 bases between them. Per the germline V gene, CDR1 is SGHRS and CDR2 is YFSETQ. Here the CDR3 DNA reads TGCGCCAGCAGCTTGGCCAACAGGGTTGAGACCCAGTACTTC. Protein sequence: CASSLANRVETQYF. Together with reference TRBV5-1 and TRBJ2-5, the CDR3 gives the full variable domain: KAGVTQTPRYLIKTRGQQVTLSCSPISGHRSVSWYQQTPGQGLQFLFEYFSETQRNKGNFPGRFSGRQFSNSRSEMNVSTLELGDSALYLCASSLANRVETQYFGPGTRLLVL.

J is TRBJ2-1 and V is TRBV9; no clear D gene. Germline V CDR1 and CDR2: SGDLS, YYNGEE. The CDR3 extends over 16 amino acids. The ends were cut back, 4 bases at V and 1 base at J, with 15 bases in the middle. The DNA of the CDR3 is TGTGCCAGCAGCCCAGGATTCACAAGGTCCTACAATGAGCAGTTCTTC. Encoded protein: CASSPGFTRSYNEQFF.

The chain couples TRBV9 to TRBJ2-1; the match to TRBD2 covers 10 bases. This CDR3 comprises 16 residues. After removal of 3 bases from V and 9 bases from J, the junction contained 12 bases not matched to a gene. Germline V gives CDR1 SGDLS, CDR2 YYNGEE. CDR3 in DNA: TGTGCCAGCAGCGCCTCTAGGAGCGGGGGGGCCGGTGAGCAGTTCTTC. This encodes CASSASRSGGAGEQFF.

J is TRBJ2-7 and V is TRBV10-3, with 10 bases aligning to TRBD2. Germline V gene data show CDR1 as ENHRY and CDR2 as SYGVKD. V lost 2 bases to trimming and J lost 6 bases; unmatched junction nucleotides: 1. This CDR3 comprises 13 residues. CDR3 amino acids: CAISESGGGEQYF. CDR3 nucleotide sequence: TGTGCCATCAGTGAGAGCGGGGGGGGCGAGCAGTACTTC.

J is TRBJ2-1 and V is TRBV9; 13 positions agree with TRBD2. The germline V gene has CDR1 SGDLS and CDR2 YYNGEE. V dropped 0 bases and J dropped 0; count of bases not matched to a gene: 15. The CDR3 is 22 amino acids. Written as DNA, the CDR3 is TGTGCCAGCAGCGTAGGGCGGACTAGCGGGGGACCCATTTCCCACTCCTACAATGAGCAGTTCTTC. It is translated as CASSVGRTSGGPISHSYNEQFF.

The rearrangement links TRBV9 to TRBJ1-1; 8 bases line up with TRBD1. This CDR3 is 15 amino acids long. The germline V gene encodes CDR1 SGDLS and CDR2 YYNGEE. Trimming cost V 3 bases and J 5 bases; bases outside gene matches: 9. CDR3 amino acids: CASSGPGQGQTEAFF. The CDR3, as DNA: TGTGCCAGCAGCGGGCCAGGACAGGGACAAACTGAAGCTTTCTTT.

The chain carries TRBV18 and TRBJ2-3; D may be TRBD1 (7 bases). The V and J ends lost 3 bases and 4 bases respectively, with 20 bases between them. Germline loops: CDR1 KGHSH, CDR2 LQKENI. The CDR3 consists of 17 residues. In DNA form, the CDR3 reads TGTGCCAGCTCACCCCCCGGGTTGGTCAGGGGGGCAGATACGCAGTATTTT. It is translated as CASSPPGLVRGADTQYF.

This sequence joins TRBV6-6 and TRBJ2-5, with TRBD1 matching over 10 bases. The CDR3 runs 15 residues. Germline CDR1 is MNHNY and CDR2 is SVGAGI (reference sequence). J gave up 7 bases and V 4 bases, and 9 bases lay outside the gene matches. The CDR3 DNA follows: TGTGCCAGCAGTTCCCCGGGACAGGGGATCCCGACCCAGTACTTC. Encoded protein: CASSSPGQGIPTQYF.

V gene TRBV4-3 combines with J gene TRBJ2-5; D may be TRBD1 (5 bases). V was trimmed by 0 bases and J by 4 bases, leaving 9 bases between them. The CDR3 is 14 amino acids. The germline CDR1 and CDR2 sequences are LGHNA and YSLEER. This CDR3 is CASSQEWGRETQYF. The CDR3, as DNA: TGCGCCAGCAGCCAAGAATGGGGCAGAGAGACCCAGTACTTC.

The chain uses TRBV3-1 (or the pseudogene TRBV3-2) and TRBJ2-6, with D perhaps TRBD2 (6 bases). The CDR3 is made up of 16 amino acids. V shed 1 base and J shed 2 bases, with 9 bases lying between them. Per germline, CDR1 LGHDT and CDR2 YNNKEL (reference sequence). The CDR3 region is CASSQGRGPGANVLTF. CDR3 DNA sequence: TGTGCCAGCAGCCAAGGGCGGGGCCCTGGGGCCAACGTCCTGACTTTC.

The V call is TRBV10-3, the J call TRBJ1-2; a weak D match, TRBD1 (6 bases). V lost 10 bases and J 7 bases, leaving 10 bases between the germline ends. This CDR3 is 10 amino acids long. In germline, CDR1 is ENHRY, CDR2 SYGVKD. The CDR3: CATQGAGYTF. CDR3 sequence (DNA): TGTGCCACACAGGGAGCTGGCTACACCTTC.

The chain carries TRBV11-2 and TRBJ1-3; no definite D call. The CDR3 spans 16 residues. Germline V gene sequence: CDR1 SGHAT, CDR2 FQNNGV. Trimming took off 2 bases at V and 4 bases at J, with 15 bases between the two ends. CDR3 bases: TGTGCCAGCAGCTTAAAAGACGCGATCGGGGGAAACACCATATATTTT. Translated: CASSLKDAIGGNTIYF.